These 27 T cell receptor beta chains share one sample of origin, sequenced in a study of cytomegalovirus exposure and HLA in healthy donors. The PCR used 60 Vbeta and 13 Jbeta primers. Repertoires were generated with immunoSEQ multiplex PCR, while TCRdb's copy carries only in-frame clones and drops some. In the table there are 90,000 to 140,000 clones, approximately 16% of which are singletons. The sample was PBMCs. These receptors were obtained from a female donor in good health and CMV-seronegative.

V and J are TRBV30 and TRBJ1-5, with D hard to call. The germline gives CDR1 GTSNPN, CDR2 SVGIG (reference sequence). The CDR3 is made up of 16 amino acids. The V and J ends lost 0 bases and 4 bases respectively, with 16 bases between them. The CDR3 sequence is CAWSVQVATPNQPQHF. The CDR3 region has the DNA TGTGCCTGGAGTGTACAAGTGGCCACCCCTAATCAGCCCCAGCATTTT.

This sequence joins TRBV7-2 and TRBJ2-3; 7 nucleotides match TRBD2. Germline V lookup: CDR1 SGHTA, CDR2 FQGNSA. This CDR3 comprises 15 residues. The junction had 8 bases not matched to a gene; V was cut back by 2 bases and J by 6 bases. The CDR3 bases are TGTGCCAGCAGCTTACTACCGGGAGGTATGGATACGCAGTATTTT. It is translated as CASSLLPGGMDTQYF.

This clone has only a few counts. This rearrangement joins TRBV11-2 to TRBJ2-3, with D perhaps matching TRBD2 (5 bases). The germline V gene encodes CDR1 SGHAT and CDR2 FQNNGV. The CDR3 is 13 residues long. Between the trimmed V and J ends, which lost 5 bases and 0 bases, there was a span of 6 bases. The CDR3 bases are TGTGCCAGCAGCAGGACTAGCACAGATACGCAGTATTTT. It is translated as CASSRTSTDTQYF. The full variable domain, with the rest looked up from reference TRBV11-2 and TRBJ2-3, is EAGVAQSPRYKIIEKRQSVAFWCNPISGHATLYWYQQILGQGPKLLIQFQNNGVVDDSQLPKDRFSAERLKGVDSTLKIQPAKLEDSAVYLCASSRTSTDTQYFGPGTRLTVL.

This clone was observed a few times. The CDR3 nucleotides are TGTGCCAGCAGCCAAGATTGGCCCACAGATACGCAGTATTTT. Amino acid sequence: CASSQDWPTDTQYF. The chain employs TRBV14 and TRBJ2-3, with D uncertain. The CDR3 is 14 residues long. Germline lookup yields CDR1 SGHDN and CDR2 FVKESK. V lost 0 bases and J lost 2, with 6 bases in between.

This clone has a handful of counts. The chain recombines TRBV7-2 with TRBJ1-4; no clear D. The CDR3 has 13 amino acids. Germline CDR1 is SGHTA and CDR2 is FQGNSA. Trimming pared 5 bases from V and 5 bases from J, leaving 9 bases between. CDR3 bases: TGTGCCAGCAGCCCCCCGGGGAATGAAAAACTGTTTTTT. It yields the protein CASSPPGNEKLFF.

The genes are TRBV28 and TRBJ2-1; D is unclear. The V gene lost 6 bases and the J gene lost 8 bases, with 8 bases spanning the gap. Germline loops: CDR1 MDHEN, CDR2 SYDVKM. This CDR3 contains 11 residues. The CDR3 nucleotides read TGTGCCAGCAGGGGCGTAGATGAGCAGTTCTTC. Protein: CASRGVDEQFF.

CDR3 residues: CASSLLGLAGQETQYF. CDR3 nucleotides: TGTGCCAGCAGCTTATTGGGACTAGCGGGGCAAGAGACCCAGTACTTC. V and J are TRBV7-2 and TRBJ2-5, with 13 bases matching TRBD2. CDR3 length: 16 residues. The ends lost 2 bases at V and 2 bases at J; junction bases unmatched: 2. Germline V gives CDR1 SGHTA, CDR2 FQGNSA.

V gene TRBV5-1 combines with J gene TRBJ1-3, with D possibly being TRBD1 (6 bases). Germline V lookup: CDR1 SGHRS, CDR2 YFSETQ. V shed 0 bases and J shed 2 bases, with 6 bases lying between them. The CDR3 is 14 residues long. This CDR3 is CASSLGQAGNTIYF. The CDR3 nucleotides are TGCGCCAGCAGCTTGGGACAGGCTGGAAACACCATATATTTT. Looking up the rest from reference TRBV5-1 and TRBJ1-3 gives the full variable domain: KAGVTQTPRYLIKTRGQQVTLSCSPISGHRSVSWYQQTPGQGLQFLFEYFSETQRNKGNFPGRFSGRQFSNSRSEMNVSTLELGDSALYLCASSLGQAGNTIYFGEGSWLTVV.

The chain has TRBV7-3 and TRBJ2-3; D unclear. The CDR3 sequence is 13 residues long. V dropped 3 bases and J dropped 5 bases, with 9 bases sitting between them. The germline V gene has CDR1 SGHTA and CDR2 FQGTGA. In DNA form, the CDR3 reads TGTGCCAGCAGCTTTCTCCATAGAGATACGCAGTATTTT. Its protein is CASSFLHRDTQYF.

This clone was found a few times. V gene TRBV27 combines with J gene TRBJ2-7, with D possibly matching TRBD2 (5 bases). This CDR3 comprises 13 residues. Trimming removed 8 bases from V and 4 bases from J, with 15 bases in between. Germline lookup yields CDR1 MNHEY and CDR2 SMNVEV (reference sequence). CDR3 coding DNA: TGTGCCAGCCGAAGCGGTCGGAGGTACGAGCAGTACTTC. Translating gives CASRSGRRYEQYF.

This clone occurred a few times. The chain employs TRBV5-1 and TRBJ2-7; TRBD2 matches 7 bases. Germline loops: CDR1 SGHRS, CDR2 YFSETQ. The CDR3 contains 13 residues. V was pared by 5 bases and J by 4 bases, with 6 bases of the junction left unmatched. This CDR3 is CASRGAGFYEQYF. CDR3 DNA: TGCGCCAGCAGGGGAGCGGGGTTTTACGAGCAGTACTTC.

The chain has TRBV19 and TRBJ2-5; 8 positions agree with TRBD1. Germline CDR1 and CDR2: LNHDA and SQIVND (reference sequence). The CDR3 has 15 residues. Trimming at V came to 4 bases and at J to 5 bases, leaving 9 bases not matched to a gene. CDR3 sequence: CASSTAAGGVETQYF. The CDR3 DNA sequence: TGTGCCAGTAGTACAGCGGCAGGGGGCGTGGAGACCCAGTACTTC.

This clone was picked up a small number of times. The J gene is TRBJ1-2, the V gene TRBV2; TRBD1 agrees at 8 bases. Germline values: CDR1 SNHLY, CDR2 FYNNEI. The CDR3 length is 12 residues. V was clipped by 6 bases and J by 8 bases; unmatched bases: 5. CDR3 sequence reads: CASSVDRGGYTF. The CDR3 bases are TGTGCCAGCAGCGTCGACAGGGGCGGCTACACCTTC.

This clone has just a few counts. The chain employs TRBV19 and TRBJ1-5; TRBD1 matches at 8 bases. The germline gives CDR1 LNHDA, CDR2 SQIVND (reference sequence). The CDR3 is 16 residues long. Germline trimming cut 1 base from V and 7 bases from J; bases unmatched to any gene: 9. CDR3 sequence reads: CASSIADRVARQPQHF. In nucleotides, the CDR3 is TGTGCCAGTAGTATAGCGGACAGGGTTGCTCGACAGCCCCAGCATTTT. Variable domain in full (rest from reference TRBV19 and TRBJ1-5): DGGITQSPKYLFRKEGQNVTLSCEQNLNHDAMYWYRQDPGQGLRLIYYSQIVNDFQKGDIAEGYSVSREKKESFPLTVTSAQKNPTAFYLCASSIADRVARQPQHFGDGTRLSIL.

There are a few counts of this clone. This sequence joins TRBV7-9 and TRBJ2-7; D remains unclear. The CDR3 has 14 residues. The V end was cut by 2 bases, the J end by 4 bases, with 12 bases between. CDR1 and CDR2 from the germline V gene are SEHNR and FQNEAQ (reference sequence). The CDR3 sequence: CASSLPERRYEQYF. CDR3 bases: TGTGCCAGCAGCTTACCCGAAAGGAGATACGAGCAGTACTTC.

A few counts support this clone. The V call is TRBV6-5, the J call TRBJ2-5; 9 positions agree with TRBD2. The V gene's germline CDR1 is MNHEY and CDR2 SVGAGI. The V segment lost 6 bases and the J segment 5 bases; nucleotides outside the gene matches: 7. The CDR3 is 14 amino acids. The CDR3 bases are TGTGCCAGCAGGGCGGGAGGGCCCGGGGAGACCCAGTACTTC. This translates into CASRAGGPGETQYF.

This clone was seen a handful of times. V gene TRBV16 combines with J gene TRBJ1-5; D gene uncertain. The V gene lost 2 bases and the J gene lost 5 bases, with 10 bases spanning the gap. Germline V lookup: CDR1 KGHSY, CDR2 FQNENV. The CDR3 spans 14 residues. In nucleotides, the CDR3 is TGTGCCAGCAGCCAAGGGGAGCCCGATCAGCCCCAGCATTTT. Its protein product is CASSQGEPDQPQHF.

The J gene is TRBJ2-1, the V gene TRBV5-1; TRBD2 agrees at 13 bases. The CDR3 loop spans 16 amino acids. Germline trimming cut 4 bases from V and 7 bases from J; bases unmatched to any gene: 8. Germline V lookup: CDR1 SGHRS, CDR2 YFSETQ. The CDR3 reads CASSPPGLAGANEQFF. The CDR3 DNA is TGCGCCAGCAGCCCGCCCGGACTAGCGGGAGCAAATGAGCAGTTCTTC.

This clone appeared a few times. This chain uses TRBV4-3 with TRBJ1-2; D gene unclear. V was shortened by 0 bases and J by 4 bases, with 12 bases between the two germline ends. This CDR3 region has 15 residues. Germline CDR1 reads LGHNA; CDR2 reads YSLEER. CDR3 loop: CASSQDWSNPYGYTF. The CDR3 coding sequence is TGCGCCAGCAGCCAAGATTGGAGCAATCCCTATGGCTACACCTTC.

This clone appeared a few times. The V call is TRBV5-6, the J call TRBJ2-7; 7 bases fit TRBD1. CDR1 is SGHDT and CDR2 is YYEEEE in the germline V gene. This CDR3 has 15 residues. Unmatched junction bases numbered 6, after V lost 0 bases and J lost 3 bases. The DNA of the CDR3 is TGTGCCAGCAGCTTGGTCCAGGGGGTACGCTACGAGCAGTACTTC. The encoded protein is CASSLVQGVRYEQYF.

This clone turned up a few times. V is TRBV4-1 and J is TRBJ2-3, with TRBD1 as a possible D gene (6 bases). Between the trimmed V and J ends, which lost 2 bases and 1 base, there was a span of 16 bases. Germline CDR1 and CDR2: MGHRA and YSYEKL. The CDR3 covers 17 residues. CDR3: CASSQIQGRLGTDTQYF. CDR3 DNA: TGCGCCAGCAGCCAAATACAGGGTCGGCTGGGCACAGATACGCAGTATTTT.

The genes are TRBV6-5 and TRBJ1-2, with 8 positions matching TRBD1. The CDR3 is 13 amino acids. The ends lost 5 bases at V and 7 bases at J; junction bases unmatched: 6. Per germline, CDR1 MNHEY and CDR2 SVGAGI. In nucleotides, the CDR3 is TGTGCCAGCAGTCGTCAGGGGGCGGCTGGCTACACCTTC. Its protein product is CASSRQGAAGYTF.

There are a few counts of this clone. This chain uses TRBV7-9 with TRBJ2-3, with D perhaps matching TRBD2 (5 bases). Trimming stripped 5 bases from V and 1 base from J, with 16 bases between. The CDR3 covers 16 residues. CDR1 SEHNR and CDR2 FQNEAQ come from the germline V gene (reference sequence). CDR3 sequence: CASSALTGVGTDTQYF. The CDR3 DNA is TGTGCCAGCAGCGCGTTGACCGGGGTGGGCACAGATACGCAGTATTTT.

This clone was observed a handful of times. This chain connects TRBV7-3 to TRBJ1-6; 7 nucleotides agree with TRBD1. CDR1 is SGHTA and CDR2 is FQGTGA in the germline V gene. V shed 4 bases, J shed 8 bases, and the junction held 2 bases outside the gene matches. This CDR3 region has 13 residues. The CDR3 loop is CASSSGQHSPLHF. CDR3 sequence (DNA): TGTGCCAGCAGCTCGGGACAGCATTCACCCCTCCACTTT.

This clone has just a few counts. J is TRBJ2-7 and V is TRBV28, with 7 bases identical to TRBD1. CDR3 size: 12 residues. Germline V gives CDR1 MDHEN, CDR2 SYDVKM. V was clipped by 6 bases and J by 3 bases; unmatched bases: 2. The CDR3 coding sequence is TGTGCCAGCAGACAGGGGAACTACGAGCAGTACTTC. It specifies CASRQGNYEQYF.

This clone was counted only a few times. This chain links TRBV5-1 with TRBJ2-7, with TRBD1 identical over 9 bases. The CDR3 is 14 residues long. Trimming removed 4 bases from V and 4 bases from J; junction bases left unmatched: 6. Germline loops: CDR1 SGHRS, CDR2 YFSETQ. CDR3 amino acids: CASSAGQGGYEQYF. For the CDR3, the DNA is TGCGCCAGCAGCGCGGGACAGGGTGGTTACGAGCAGTACTTC.

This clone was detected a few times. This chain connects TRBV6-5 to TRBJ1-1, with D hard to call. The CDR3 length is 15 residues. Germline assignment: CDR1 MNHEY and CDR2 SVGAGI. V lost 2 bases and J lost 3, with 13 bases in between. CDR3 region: CASSYDRLPHTEAFF. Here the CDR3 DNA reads TGTGCCAGCAGTTACGATAGATTACCGCACACTGAAGCTTTCTTT.